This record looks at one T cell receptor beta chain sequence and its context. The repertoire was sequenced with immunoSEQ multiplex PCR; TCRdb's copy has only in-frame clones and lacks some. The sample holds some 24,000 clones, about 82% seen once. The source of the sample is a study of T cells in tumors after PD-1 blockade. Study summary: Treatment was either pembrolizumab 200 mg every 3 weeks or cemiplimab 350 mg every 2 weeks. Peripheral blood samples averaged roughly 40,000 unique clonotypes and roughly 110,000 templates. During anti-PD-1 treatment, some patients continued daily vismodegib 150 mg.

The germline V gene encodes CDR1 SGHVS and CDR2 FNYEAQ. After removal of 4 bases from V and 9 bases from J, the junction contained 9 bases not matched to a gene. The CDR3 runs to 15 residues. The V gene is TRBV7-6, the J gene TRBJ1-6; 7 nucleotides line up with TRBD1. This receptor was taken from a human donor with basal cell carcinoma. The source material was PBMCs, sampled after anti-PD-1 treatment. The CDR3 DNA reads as TGTGCCAGCAGCTATGGGACAGCGACGAGTTCACCCCTCCACTTT. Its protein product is CASSYGTATSSPLHF.